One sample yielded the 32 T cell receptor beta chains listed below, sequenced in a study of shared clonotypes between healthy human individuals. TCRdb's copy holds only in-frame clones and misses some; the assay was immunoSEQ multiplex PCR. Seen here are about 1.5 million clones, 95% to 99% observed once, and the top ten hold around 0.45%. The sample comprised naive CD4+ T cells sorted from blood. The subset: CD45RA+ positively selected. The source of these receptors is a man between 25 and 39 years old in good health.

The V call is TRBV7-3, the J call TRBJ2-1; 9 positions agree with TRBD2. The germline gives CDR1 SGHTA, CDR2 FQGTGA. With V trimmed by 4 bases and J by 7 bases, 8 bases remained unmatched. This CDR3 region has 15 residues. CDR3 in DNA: TGTGCCAGCAGCTCGAGCGGGAGGCCACGTAATGAGCAGTTCTTC. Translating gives CASSSSGRPRNEQFF.

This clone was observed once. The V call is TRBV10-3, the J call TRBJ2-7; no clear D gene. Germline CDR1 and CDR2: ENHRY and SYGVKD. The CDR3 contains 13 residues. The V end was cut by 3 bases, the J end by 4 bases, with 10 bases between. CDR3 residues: CAISEVLEYEQYF. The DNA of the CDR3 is TGTGCCATCAGTGAAGTTTTGGAATACGAGCAGTACTTC.

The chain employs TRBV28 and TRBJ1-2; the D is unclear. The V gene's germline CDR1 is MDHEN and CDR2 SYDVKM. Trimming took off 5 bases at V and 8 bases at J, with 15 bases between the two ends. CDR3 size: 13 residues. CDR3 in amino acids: CASSRTADGGYTF. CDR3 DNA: TGTGCCAGCAGTAGAACAGCCGATGGGGGCTACACCTTC.

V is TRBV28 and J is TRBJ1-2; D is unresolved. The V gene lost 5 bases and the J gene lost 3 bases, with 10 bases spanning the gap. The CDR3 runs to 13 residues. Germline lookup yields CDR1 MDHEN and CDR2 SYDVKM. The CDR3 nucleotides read TGTGCCAGCAGTGTTATTGTGGACTATGGCTACACCTTC. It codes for CASSVIVDYGYTF.

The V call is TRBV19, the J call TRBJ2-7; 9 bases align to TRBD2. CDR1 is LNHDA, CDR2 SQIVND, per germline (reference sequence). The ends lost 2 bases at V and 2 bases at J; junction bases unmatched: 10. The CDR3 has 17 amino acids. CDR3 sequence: CASSIRASGINTYEQYF. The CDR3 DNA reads TGTGCCAGTAGTATACGGGCTAGCGGGATCAACACCTACGAGCAGTACTTC.

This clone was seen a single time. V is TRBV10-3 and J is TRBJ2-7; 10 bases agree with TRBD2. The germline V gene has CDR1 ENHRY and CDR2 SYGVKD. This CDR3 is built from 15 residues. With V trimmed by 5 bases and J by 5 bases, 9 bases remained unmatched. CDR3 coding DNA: TGTGCCATCAGTTCCCTCAGCGGGAGGGCAAACGAGCAGTACTTC. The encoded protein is CAISSLSGRANEQYF.

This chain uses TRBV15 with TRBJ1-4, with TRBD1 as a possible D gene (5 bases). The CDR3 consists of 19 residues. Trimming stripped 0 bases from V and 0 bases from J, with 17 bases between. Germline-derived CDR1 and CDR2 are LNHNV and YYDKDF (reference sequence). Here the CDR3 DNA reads TGTGCCACCAGCAGAGATGGGGGGAGGTATCAGACAACTAATGAAAAACTGTTTTTT. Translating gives CATSRDGGRYQTTNEKLFF.

The CDR3, as DNA: TGTGCCAGCAGCGTAGGAGGGAATAACAATGAGCAGTTCTTC. It specifies CASSVGGNNNEQFF. The chain couples TRBV9 to TRBJ2-1; weak D call: TRBD2 (5 bases). CDR3 size: 14 residues. Germline V lookup: CDR1 SGDLS, CDR2 YYNGEE. V lost 0 bases and J lost 5, with 9 bases in between.

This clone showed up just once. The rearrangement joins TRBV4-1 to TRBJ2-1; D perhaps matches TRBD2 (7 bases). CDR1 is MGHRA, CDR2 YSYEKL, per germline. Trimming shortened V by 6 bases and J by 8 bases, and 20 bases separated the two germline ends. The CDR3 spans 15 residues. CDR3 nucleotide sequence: TGCGCCAGCAGAAAAGTTTACAAGGGGGGGGATGAGCAGTTCTTC. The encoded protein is CASRKVYKGGDEQFF.

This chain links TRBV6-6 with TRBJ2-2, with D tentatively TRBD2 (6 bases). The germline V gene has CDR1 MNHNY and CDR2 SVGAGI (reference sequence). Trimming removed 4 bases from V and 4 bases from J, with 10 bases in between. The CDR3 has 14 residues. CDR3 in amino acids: CASSLRGATGELFF. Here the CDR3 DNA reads TGTGCCAGCAGTTTACGCGGGGCCACCGGGGAGCTGTTTTTT.

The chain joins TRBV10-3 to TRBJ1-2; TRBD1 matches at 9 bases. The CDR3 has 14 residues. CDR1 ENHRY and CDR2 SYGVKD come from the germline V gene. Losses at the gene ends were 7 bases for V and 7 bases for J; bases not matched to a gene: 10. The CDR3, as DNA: TGTGCCATCACCGAGGACAGGGGCCTATTTGGCTACACCTTC. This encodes CAITEDRGLFGYTF.

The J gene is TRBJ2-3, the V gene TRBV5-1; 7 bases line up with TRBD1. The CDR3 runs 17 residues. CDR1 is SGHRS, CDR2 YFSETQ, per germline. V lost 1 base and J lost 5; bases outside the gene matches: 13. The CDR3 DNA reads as TGCGCCAGCAGCTTGAGGGGGACCGGGACAGCGGAAGATACGCAGTATTTT. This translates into CASSLRGTGTAEDTQYF.

The CDR3 region has the DNA TGTGCCAGCAGCAACATAAACAGGGGAGGCTACACCTTC. Protein: CASSNINRGGYTF. The chain joins TRBV7-6 to TRBJ1-2; 7 bases are shared with TRBD1. The CDR3 runs to 13 residues. CDR1 and CDR2 (germline): SGHVS, FNYEAQ. V was clipped by 5 bases and J by 8 bases; unmatched bases: 8.

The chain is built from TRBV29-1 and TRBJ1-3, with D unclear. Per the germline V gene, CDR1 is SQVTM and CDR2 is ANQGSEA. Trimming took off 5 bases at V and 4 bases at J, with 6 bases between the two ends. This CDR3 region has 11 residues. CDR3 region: CSVLAGNTIYF. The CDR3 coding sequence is TGCAGCGTTTTAGCCGGAAACACCATATATTTT.

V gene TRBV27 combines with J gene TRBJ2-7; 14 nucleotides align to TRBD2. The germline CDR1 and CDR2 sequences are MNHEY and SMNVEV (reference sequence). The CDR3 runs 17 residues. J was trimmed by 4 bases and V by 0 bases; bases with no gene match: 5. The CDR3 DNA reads TGTGCCAGCAGTTTATCAGGGACTAGCGGGAGTATTTACGAGCAGTACTTC. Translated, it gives CASSLSGTSGSIYEQYF.

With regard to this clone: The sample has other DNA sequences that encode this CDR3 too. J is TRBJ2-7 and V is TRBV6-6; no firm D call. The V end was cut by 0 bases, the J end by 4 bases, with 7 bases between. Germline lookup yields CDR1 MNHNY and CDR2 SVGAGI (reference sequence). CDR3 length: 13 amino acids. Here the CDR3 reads CASSYSTRYEQYF. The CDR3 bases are TGTGCCAGCAGTTACTCGACGCGTTACGAGCAGTACTTC.

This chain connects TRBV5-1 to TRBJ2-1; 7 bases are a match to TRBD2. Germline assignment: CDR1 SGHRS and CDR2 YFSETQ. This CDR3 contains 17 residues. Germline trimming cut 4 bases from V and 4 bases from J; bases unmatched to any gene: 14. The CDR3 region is CASSPTFRAGRYNEQFF. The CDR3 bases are TGCGCCAGCAGCCCGACGTTCAGAGCGGGACGGTACAATGAGCAGTTCTTC.

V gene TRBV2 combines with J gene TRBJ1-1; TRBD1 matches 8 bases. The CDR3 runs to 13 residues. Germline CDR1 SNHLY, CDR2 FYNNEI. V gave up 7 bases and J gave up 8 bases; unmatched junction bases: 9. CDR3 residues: CASNQGTGIEAFF. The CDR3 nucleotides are TGTGCCAGCAATCAAGGGACAGGTATAGAAGCTTTCTTT. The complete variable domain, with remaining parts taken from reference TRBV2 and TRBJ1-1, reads EPEVTQTPSHQVTQMGQEVILRCVPISNHLYFYWYRQILGQKVEFLVSFYNNEISEKSEIFDDQFSVERPDGSNFTLKIRSTKLEDSAMYFCASNQGTGIEAFFGQGTRLTVV.

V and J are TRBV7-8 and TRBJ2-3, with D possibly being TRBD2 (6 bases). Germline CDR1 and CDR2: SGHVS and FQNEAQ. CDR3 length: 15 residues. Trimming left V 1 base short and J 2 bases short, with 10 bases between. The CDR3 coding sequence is TGTGCCAGCAGCTTAGATGGGGGGACCACAGATACGCAGTATTTT. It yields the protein CASSLDGGTTDTQYF.

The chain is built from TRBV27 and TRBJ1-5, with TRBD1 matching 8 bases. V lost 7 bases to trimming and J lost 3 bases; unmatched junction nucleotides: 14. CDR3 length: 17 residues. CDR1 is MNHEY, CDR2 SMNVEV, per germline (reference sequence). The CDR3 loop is CASNPGTGLGYNQPQHF. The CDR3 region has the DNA TGTGCCAGCAATCCCGGGACAGGCCTTGGTTACAATCAGCCCCAGCATTTT.

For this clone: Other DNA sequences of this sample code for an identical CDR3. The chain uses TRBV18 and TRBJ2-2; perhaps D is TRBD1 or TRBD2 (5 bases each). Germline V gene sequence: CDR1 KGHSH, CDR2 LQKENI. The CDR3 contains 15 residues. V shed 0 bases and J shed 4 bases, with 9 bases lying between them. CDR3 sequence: CASSPPGTRTGELFF. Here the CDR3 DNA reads TGTGCCAGCTCACCACCGGGGACCCGCACCGGGGAGCTGTTTTTT.

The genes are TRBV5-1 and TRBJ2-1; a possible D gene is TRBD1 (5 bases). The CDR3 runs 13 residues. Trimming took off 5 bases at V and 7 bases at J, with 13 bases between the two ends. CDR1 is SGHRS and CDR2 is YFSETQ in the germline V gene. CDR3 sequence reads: CASSWSRVNEQFF. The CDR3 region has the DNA TGCGCCAGCAGTTGGTCCAGGGTTAATGAGCAGTTCTTC.

CDR3 sequence: CASRTEGGKRSQETQYF. In DNA form, the CDR3 reads TGTGCCAGCAGGACCGAGGGAGGGAAACGGAGCCAAGAGACCCAGTACTTC. The chain links TRBV27 to TRBJ2-5; 7 positions match TRBD2. There are 17 residues in the CDR3. CDR1 is MNHEY, CDR2 SMNVEV, per germline (reference sequence). Unmatched junction bases numbered 14, after V lost 6 bases and J lost 1 base.

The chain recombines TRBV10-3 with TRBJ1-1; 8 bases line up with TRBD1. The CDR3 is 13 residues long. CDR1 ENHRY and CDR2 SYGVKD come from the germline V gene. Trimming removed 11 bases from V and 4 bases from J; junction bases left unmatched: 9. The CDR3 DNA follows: TGTGCCCTCCGGGACAGGCCGAGCACTGAAGCTTTCTTT. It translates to CALRDRPSTEAFF.

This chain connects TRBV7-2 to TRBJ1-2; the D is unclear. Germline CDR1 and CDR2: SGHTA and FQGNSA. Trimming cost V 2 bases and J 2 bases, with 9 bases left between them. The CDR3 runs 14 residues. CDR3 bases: TGTGCCAGCAGCTTAAATACACTCAACTATGGCTACACCTTC. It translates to CASSLNTLNYGYTF.

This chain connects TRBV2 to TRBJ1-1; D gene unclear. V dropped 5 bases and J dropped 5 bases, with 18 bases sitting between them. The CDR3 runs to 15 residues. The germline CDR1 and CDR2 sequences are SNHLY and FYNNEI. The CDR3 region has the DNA TGTGCCAGCAGTCCCTACCCTACCGGGTGGACTGAAGCTTTCTTT. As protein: CASSPYPTGWTEAFF.

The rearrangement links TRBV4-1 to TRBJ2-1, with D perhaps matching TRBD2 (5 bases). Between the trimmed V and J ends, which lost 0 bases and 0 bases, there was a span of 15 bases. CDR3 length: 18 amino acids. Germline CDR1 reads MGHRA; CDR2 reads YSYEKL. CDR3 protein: CASSQDSPRSGSYNEQFF. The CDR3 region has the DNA TGCGCCAGCAGCCAAGATTCCCCCAGGAGCGGCTCCTACAATGAGCAGTTCTTC.

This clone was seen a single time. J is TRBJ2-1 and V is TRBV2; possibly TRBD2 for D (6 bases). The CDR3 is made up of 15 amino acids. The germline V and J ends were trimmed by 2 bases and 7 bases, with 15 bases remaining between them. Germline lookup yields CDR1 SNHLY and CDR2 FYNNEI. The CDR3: CASSETASVWNEQFF. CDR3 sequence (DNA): TGTGCCAGCAGTGAAACGGCTAGCGTTTGGAATGAGCAGTTCTTC.

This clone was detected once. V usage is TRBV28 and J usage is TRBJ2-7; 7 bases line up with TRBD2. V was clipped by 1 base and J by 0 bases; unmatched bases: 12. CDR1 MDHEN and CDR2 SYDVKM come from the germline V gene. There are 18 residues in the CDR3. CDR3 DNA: TGTGCCAGCAGTTTATCCCTCCCCGGGACTACCCGCTCCTACGAGCAGTACTTC. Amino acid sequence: CASSLSLPGTTRSYEQYF.

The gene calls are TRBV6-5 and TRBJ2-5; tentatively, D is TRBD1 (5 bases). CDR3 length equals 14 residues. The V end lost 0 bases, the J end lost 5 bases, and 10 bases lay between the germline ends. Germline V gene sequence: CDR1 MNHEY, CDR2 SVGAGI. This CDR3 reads CASSYSGASETQYF. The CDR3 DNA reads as TGTGCCAGCAGTTACTCAGGGGCATCGGAGACCCAGTACTTC.

The CDR3 here is CASSPKTGVDEQYF. Written as DNA, the CDR3 is TGTGCCAGCTCGCCCAAAACAGGCGTCGACGAGCAGTACTTC. The chain combines TRBV18 with TRBJ2-7; D is possibly TRBD1 (5 bases). The CDR3 consists of 14 residues. V dropped 6 bases and J dropped 5 bases, with 17 bases sitting between them. Germline V gene lookup returns CDR1 KGHSH and CDR2 LQKENI.

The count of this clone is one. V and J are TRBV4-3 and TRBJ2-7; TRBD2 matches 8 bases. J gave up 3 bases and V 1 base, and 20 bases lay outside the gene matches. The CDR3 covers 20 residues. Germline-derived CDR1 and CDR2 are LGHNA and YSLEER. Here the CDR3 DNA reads TGCGCCAGCAGCCAAGGTTTAGCGGGACACCCCGGGGGCGACTACTACGAGCAGTACTTC. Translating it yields CASSQGLAGHPGGDYYEQYF.